A selection of T cell receptor beta chains follows, all from one sample in a study of T cells after posttransplantation cyclophosphamide. TCRdb's copy holds only in-frame clones and misses some; the assay was immunoSEQ multiplex PCR. Of tens of thousands of clones in the sample, approximately 90% were seen once. Sequenced: PBMCs. The receptors come from a woman aged 50 to 65 in good health and a related stem cell transplant donor. Both conserved end residues are part of each CDR3. D genes are given only for firm matches. Only some rows state a clone size, as once, few, many or a class for expanded clones.

TGTGCCAGCAGCTACCCGGGACAGGCCTTGAATGAGCAGTTCTTC	CASSYPGQALNEQFF	TRBJ2-1	TRBD1	TRBV13	.
TGTGCCAGCAGCTCGCATATTGACGGGGGGCAGCCCAATGAAAAACTGTTTTTT	CASSSHIDGGQPNEKLFF	TRBJ1-4	.	TRBV7-2	.
TGTGCCAGCAGCAACAGGGTTGGTGCTCTTCAGCCCCAGCATTTT	CASSNRVGALQPQHF	TRBJ1-5	.	TRBV7-8	.
TGTGCCAGCAGCCGACTAGCGGGGGGTGCGGAAACCTACGAGCAGTACTTC	CASSRLAGGAETYEQYF	TRBJ2-7	TRBD2	TRBV7-2	.
TGTGCCAGCAGCCAAGTTAAATCTACAGGGGCGATGTTTTCCGGGGAGCTGTTTTTT	CASSQVKSTGAMFSGELFF	TRBJ2-2	TRBD1	TRBV14	.
TGTGCCAGCAGCCAAGACCCTGGGAGTGAGCAGTACTTC	CASSQDPGSEQYF	TRBJ2-7	.	TRBV4-2	.
TGTGCCAGCAGCTTAGTGGGTGGGCCTGGCAGGGGGCAACAAGAGACCCAGTACTTC	CASSLVGGPGRGQQETQYF	TRBJ2-5	TRBD1	TRBV7-2	.
TGTGCCAGCATCTCTGAAGGTGGGAGGGGAAACACCGGGGAGCTGTTTTTT	CASISEGGRGNTGELFF	TRBJ2-2	TRBD2	TRBV25-1	.
TGTGCCAGTAGTAATCAGCGGGAGGTCGCCTACGAGCAGTACTTC	CASSNQREVAYEQYF	TRBJ2-7	TRBD2	TRBV19	.
TGCGCCAGTGGACAGGGGGCGGACACCGGGGAGCTGTTTTTT	CASGQGADTGELFF	TRBJ2-2	TRBD1	TRBV5-1	once
TGTGCCACAGGGGCAGTCATGAACACTGAAGCTTTCTTT	CATGAVMNTEAFF	TRBJ1-1	.	TRBV19	.
TGCGCCAGCGGGTTCGGACTACAATCCTACGAGCAGTACTTC	CASGFGLQSYEQYF	TRBJ2-7	.	TRBV5-1	.
TGTGCCAGCAGCGATATTGACACCCATCAGCCCCAGCATTTT	CASSDIDTHQPQHF	TRBJ1-5	.	TRBV11-2	.
TGTGCCAGCATAGGAGCCTACGAGCAGTACTTC	CASIGAYEQYF	TRBJ2-7	.	TRBV27	.
TGTGCCAGCAGTGAAGACAGTAGCAATCAGCCCCAGCATTTT	CASSEDSSNQPQHF	TRBJ1-5	.	TRBV2	.
TGTGCCAGTAGTATGCGGACAGGGTTGAACACTGAAGCTTTCTTT	CASSMRTGLNTEAFF	TRBJ1-1	TRBD1	TRBV19	.
TGTGCCAGCAGTGCCCCAGGAGGGGCGAGTCAGCCCCAGCATTTT	CASSAPGGASQPQHF	TRBJ1-5	.	TRBV28	.
TGCGCCAGCAGCCAAGTGGGGGGGTACGGCTACACCTTC	CASSQVGGYGYTF	TRBJ1-2	.	TRBV4-1	.
TGTGCCAGCAGTGAACCTAGCGGGAGGGTCGTCGAGCAGTACTTC	CASSEPSGRVVEQYF	TRBJ2-7	TRBD2	TRBV2	.
TGTGCCAGCAGCCCACCAGGGGACACTGAAGCTTTCTTT	CASSPPGDTEAFF	TRBJ1-1	.	TRBV7-8	.